Below, 28 T cell receptor beta chains from the same sample are listed, as sequenced in a study of blood T cell repertoires in COVID-19. The data were produced by immunoSEQ multiplex PCR, yet TCRdb's version contains in-frame clones alone and is incomplete. Of 310,000 or so clones in the sample, 70% to 90% are singletons; the top ten hold approximately 6%. The sequenced sample was PBMCs or T cells enriched from blood (not recorded which). These receptors all come from a woman aged 25 to 39 who had recovered from COVID-19.

The chain links TRBV27 to TRBJ2-1; D is uncertain. Trimming left V 3 bases short and J 6 bases short, with 6 bases between. This CDR3 is 12 amino acids long. CDR1 is MNHEY, CDR2 SMNVEV, per germline (reference sequence). CDR3 in amino acids: CASSFPGNEQFF. The CDR3 bases are TGTGCCAGCAGTTTTCCGGGCAATGAGCAGTTCTTC.

About this clone: This sample includes further DNA sequences coding for the same CDR3. V and J are TRBV19 and TRBJ1-1; possible D gene TRBD1, 5 bases. CDR3 length equals 11 residues. Germline CDR1 LNHDA, CDR2 SQIVND (reference sequence). Trimming shortened V by 6 bases and J by 5 bases, and 7 bases separated the two germline ends. The CDR3 DNA reads as TGTGCCAGTAGGCAGGGAACTGAAGCTTTCTTT. Encoded protein: CASRQGTEAFF.

The chain is built from TRBV2 and TRBJ1-1; 9 bases fit TRBD1. CDR3 length: 15 residues. Unmatched junction bases numbered 10, after V lost 6 bases and J lost 5 bases. Germline V gives CDR1 SNHLY, CDR2 FYNNEI. Here the CDR3 reads CASRGQGPRTTEAFF. CDR3 DNA sequence: TGTGCCAGCAGGGGACAGGGACCCCGAACGACTGAAGCTTTCTTT.

The rearrangement joins TRBV19 to TRBJ1-5; unclear D gene. The CDR3 contains 15 residues. The V gene lost 1 base and the J gene lost 5 bases, with 12 bases spanning the gap. CDR1 is LNHDA and CDR2 is SQIVND in the germline V gene (reference sequence). Here the CDR3 DNA reads TGTGCCAGTAGTATAGGTGGAGGGCGATATCAGCCCCAGCATTTT. Protein: CASSIGGGRYQPQHF.

This chain uses TRBV7-9 with TRBJ1-3; tentative D call: TRBD1 (5 bases). Trimming removed 5 bases from V and 4 bases from J, with 15 bases in between. The length of the CDR3 is 15 residues. The germline V gene encodes CDR1 SEHNR and CDR2 FQNEAQ (reference sequence). DNA of the CDR3: TGTGCCAGCAGCCCTGCGACAGCCGCAGGAAACACCATATATTTT. Protein product: CASSPATAAGNTIYF.

The chain couples TRBV2 to TRBJ2-3; D is uncertain. Germline CDR1 is SNHLY and CDR2 is FYNNEI. The CDR3 has 11 amino acids. V dropped 7 bases and J dropped 6 bases, with 8 bases sitting between them. The DNA of the CDR3 is TGTGCCAGCATCTGGGCGGATACGCAGTATTTT. It encodes CASIWADTQYF.

The gene calls are TRBV5-1 and TRBJ2-7, with TRBD1 matching over 7 bases. The CDR3 spans 15 residues. V was clipped by 0 bases and J by 3 bases; unmatched bases: 6. Germline V gene data show CDR1 as SGHRS and CDR2 as YFSETQ. For the CDR3, the DNA is TGCGCCAGCAGCTTGGGACAGGGCCCTAACTACGAGCAGTACTTC. It yields the protein CASSLGQGPNYEQYF.

The chain uses TRBV6-5 and TRBJ1-1; the D gene is possibly TRBD1 (5 bases). Deletions cut 7 bases from V and 4 bases from J, with 13 bases between. The CDR3 contains 13 residues. Looked up from germline, CDR1 is MNHEY and CDR2 is SVGAGI. The CDR3 loop reads CASKRGVGTEAFF. Here the CDR3 DNA reads TGTGCCAGCAAGCGGGGGGTTGGCACTGAAGCTTTCTTT.

The rearrangement uses TRBV2 and TRBJ1-2; D is unresolved. Germline V gene sequence: CDR1 SNHLY, CDR2 FYNNEI. This CDR3 contains 13 residues. V dropped 4 bases and J dropped 5 bases, with 11 bases sitting between them. The CDR3 bases are TGTGCCAGCAGTGTCGGAGTACCTTATGGCTACACCTTC. It translates to CASSVGVPYGYTF.

The V and J genes are TRBV5-1 and TRBJ2-7; D perhaps matches TRBD1 (6 bases). Germline CDR1 SGHRS, CDR2 YFSETQ. Trimming took off 5 bases at V and 4 bases at J, with 13 bases between the two ends. CDR3 length equals 13 residues. As DNA, the CDR3 is TGCGCCAGCAGACCTACTCAGGGGTACGAGCAGTACTTC. Its translation is CASRPTQGYEQYF.

The rearrangement links TRBV4-1 to TRBJ1-2; D call uncertain. V was trimmed by 1 base and J by 8 bases, leaving 11 bases between them. The germline CDR1 and CDR2 sequences are MGHRA and YSYEKL. The CDR3 has 13 residues. The CDR3 nucleotides are TGCGCCAGCAGCCAAGTGGGCCGGATCGGCTACACCTTC. Residues: CASSQVGRIGYTF.

The genes are TRBV12-3 or TRBV12-4 and TRBJ1-1; D remains ambiguous. The V and J ends lost 8 bases and 5 bases respectively, with 9 bases between them. This CDR3 region has 11 residues. CDR3 amino acids: CASRWRTEAFF. The CDR3, as DNA: TGTGCCAGCCGTTGGAGGACTGAAGCTTTCTTT.

The chain joins TRBV19 to TRBJ2-1; the D gene is possibly TRBD2 (7 bases). CDR1 is LNHDA and CDR2 is SQIVND in the germline V gene (reference sequence). The CDR3 is made up of 15 amino acids. The ends were cut back, 5 bases at V and 4 bases at J, with 15 bases in the middle. CDR3 protein: CASSVGEGGYNEQFF. CDR3 sequence (DNA): TGTGCCAGTAGTGTAGGGGAGGGGGGGTACAATGAGCAGTTCTTC.

This CDR3 is CAINGQGNYGYTF. For the CDR3, the DNA is TGTGCCATCAATGGACAGGGGAACTATGGCTACACCTTC. This chain uses TRBV10-3 with TRBJ1-2, with TRBD1 matching over 9 bases. CDR1 ENHRY and CDR2 SYGVKD come from the germline V gene. J gave up 2 bases and V 7 bases, and 2 bases lay outside the gene matches. This CDR3 comprises 13 residues.

The chain is built from TRBV6-2 or TRBV6-3 and TRBJ1-5; unclear D gene. Germline-derived CDR1 and CDR2 are MNHEY and SVGEGT. Trimming took 2 bases from V and 2 from J, leaving 7 bases between them. The CDR3 has 14 residues. CDR3 region: CASSYRYGNQPQHF. Here the CDR3 DNA reads TGTGCCAGCAGTTACCGGTACGGCAATCAGCCCCAGCATTTT.

The chain carries TRBV10-3 and TRBJ2-3, with 7 bases fitting TRBD1. Germline CDR1 reads ENHRY; CDR2 reads SYGVKD. After removal of 6 bases from V and 7 bases from J, the junction contained 10 bases not matched to a gene. The CDR3 is 14 residues long. The CDR3 bases are TGTGCCATCAGGAGGGGGCCCGACTTGAATACGCAGTATTTT. The encoded protein is CAIRRGPDLNTQYF.

The V call is TRBV2, the J call TRBJ1-2, with D tentatively TRBD1 (5 bases). Germline CDR1 reads SNHLY; CDR2 reads FYNNEI. V dropped 0 bases and J dropped 8 bases, with 13 bases sitting between them. This CDR3 comprises 14 residues. The CDR3 sequence: CASSEAAGNGGYTF. DNA for the CDR3: TGTGCCAGCAGTGAAGCAGCAGGGAATGGCGGCTACACCTTC.

The rearrangement joins TRBV4-1 to TRBJ2-1; 8 bases fit TRBD1. The CDR3 totals 16 residues. CDR1 and CDR2 from the germline V gene are MGHRA and YSYEKL. Germline trimming cut 4 bases from V and 4 bases from J; bases unmatched to any gene: 9. The CDR3 DNA is TGCGCCAGCAGCCCCGCAGGTCGGGACAGGTACAATGAGCAGTTCTTC. It translates to CASSPAGRDRYNEQFF.

This clone has only a few counts. V gene TRBV19 combines with J gene TRBJ2-2, with D perhaps matching TRBD2 (6 bases). V dropped 9 bases and J dropped 2 bases, with 16 bases sitting between them. The CDR3 length is 15 residues. Germline assignment: CDR1 LNHDA and CDR2 SQIVND (reference sequence). The CDR3 DNA sequence: TGTGCCAGCAGACTGAGGAGGGCAAACACCGGGGAGCTGTTTTTT. Its translation: CASRLRRANTGELFF.

The rearrangement joins TRBV2 to TRBJ1-2; the match to TRBD1 covers 9 bases. J gave up 2 bases and V 4 bases, and 2 bases lay outside the gene matches. Germline lookup yields CDR1 SNHLY and CDR2 FYNNEI. This CDR3 contains 14 residues. The chain's CDR3 is CASSVDRGNYGYTF. DNA of the CDR3: TGTGCCAGCAGTGTGGACAGGGGCAACTATGGCTACACCTTC. The full variable domain, its missing parts supplied by reference TRBV2 and TRBJ1-2, is EPEVTQTPSHQVTQMGQEVILRCVPISNHLYFYWYRQILGQKVEFLVSFYNNEISEKSEIFDDQFSVERPDGSNFTLKIRSTKLEDSAMYFCASSVDRGNYGYTFGSGTRLTVV.

The chain combines TRBV19 with TRBJ1-1; 7 bases fit TRBD1. V dropped 8 bases and J dropped 2; count of bases not matched to a gene: 8. CDR1 and CDR2 (germline): LNHDA, SQIVND (reference sequence). The CDR3 length is 14 residues. CDR3 nucleotides: TGTGCCAGTGATAAGGGACAGTTAAACACTGAAGCTTTCTTT. This gives the protein CASDKGQLNTEAFF.

The rearrangement joins TRBV30 to TRBJ1-1; TRBD1 is a possible D gene (6 bases). Germline V gene data show CDR1 as GTSNPN and CDR2 as SVGIG (reference sequence). This CDR3 comprises 12 residues. Trimming pared 0 bases from V and 10 bases from J, leaving 12 bases between. The CDR3 region is CAWSVQGAGAFF. The CDR3, as DNA: TGTGCCTGGAGTGTACAGGGAGCAGGAGCTTTCTTT.

The chain recombines TRBV7-8 with TRBJ2-3, with TRBD2 identical over 11 bases. Unmatched junction bases numbered 5, after V lost 1 base and J lost 8 bases. The CDR3 runs to 15 residues. Looked up from germline, CDR1 is SGHVS and CDR2 is FQNEAQ. This CDR3 is CASSLVAGGQGTQYF. CDR3 sequence (DNA): TGTGCCAGCAGCTTAGTAGCGGGGGGGCAGGGTACGCAGTATTTT. Full variable domain (outside the CDR3, taken from reference TRBV7-8 and TRBJ2-3): GAGVSQSPRYKVAKRGQDVALRCDPISGHVSLFWYQQALGQGPEFLTYFQNEAQLDKSGLPSDRFFAERPEGSVSTLKIQRTQQEDSAVYLCASSLVAGGQGTQYFGPGTRLTVL.

In DNA, the CDR3 is TGCAGTGCTAGAGATAAGCACGAGCAGTACTTC. Its translation is CSARDKHEQYF. The chain couples TRBV20-1 to TRBJ2-7; no clear D. The CDR3 is 11 residues long. The germline V and J ends were trimmed by 0 bases and 5 bases, with 5 bases remaining between them. Germline V gene lookup returns CDR1 DFQATT and CDR2 SNEGSKA (reference sequence).

The chain carries TRBV10-1 and TRBJ2-6; D might be TRBD2 (5 bases). Between the trimmed V and J ends, which lost 3 bases and 2 bases, there was a span of 5 bases. CDR1 WNHNN and CDR2 SYGVQD come from the germline V gene (reference sequence). The length of the CDR3 is 14 residues. CDR3 residues: CASSDGAGANVLTF. In DNA form, the CDR3 reads TGCGCCAGCAGTGACGGGGCTGGGGCCAACGTCCTGACTTTC.

The rearrangement joins TRBV19 to TRBJ1-1; 7 bases agree with TRBD1. V lost 2 bases and J lost 7; bases outside the gene matches: 7. This CDR3 has 14 residues. The germline V gene encodes CDR1 LNHDA and CDR2 SQIVND (reference sequence). CDR3 loop: CASSIWGQGGEAFF. The CDR3 DNA reads as TGTGCCAGTAGTATATGGGGTCAGGGGGGTGAAGCTTTCTTT.

This clone was recorded once. The V call is TRBV30, the J call TRBJ1-1, with 7 bases identical to TRBD1. Germline V gene sequence: CDR1 GTSNPN, CDR2 SVGIG (reference sequence). The junction had 10 bases not matched to a gene; V was cut back by 8 bases and J by 7 bases. CDR3 size: 12 residues. The CDR3 region is CALYTGALEAFF. CDR3 nucleotides: TGTGCCCTCTACACAGGGGCCCTTGAAGCTTTCTTT.

This chain connects TRBV4-3 to TRBJ1-2; perhaps TRBD1 as D (5 bases). There are 16 residues in the CDR3. From germline, CDR1 is LGHNA and CDR2 YSLEER. V lost 1 base and J 4 bases, leaving 16 bases between the germline ends. DNA for the CDR3: TGCGCCAGCAGCCAAGGGAGGGCGCAGGGTCTCTATGGCTACACCTTC. Encoded protein: CASSQGRAQGLYGYTF.